These 21 T cell receptor beta chains were all obtained from the same sample, sequenced in a study of blood T cells in healthy people across ages. A sample-barcoded 5' primer and a J-beta primer mix were used in a second PCR of roughly 7 to 11 cycles. TCRdb itself ran the 5' RACE reads through MiXCR, one entry per CDR3 protein. The sample yields 650,000 to 950,000 distinct CDR3 sequences, approximately 44% seen once. Sequenced sample: blood. The receptors derive from a man aged 60 to 75 in good health.

This clonotype was detected ten times or more. The chain joins TRBV7-2 to TRBJ2-4, with D perhaps matching TRBD1 or TRBD2 (5 bases each). V was trimmed by 2 bases and J by 6 bases, leaving 8 bases between them. The CDR3 has 13 residues. Germline V gene lookup returns CDR1 SGHTA and CDR2 FQGNSA. The CDR3 reads CASSLWDGNIQYF. DNA for the CDR3: TGTGCCAGCAGCTTATGGGACGGAAACATTCAGTACTTC.

The table lists this clonotype with a few counts. The J gene is TRBJ2-5, the V gene TRBV29-1; weak D call: TRBD1 (6 bases). The germline V and J ends were trimmed by 6 bases and 2 bases, with 16 bases remaining between them. CDR1 is SQVTM, CDR2 ANQGSEA, per germline. The CDR3 consists of 14 residues. CDR3 in amino acids: CSVGRDTLQETQYF. The CDR3 DNA reads as TGCAGCGTCGGCCGGGACACCCTTCAAGAGACCCAGTACTTC.

The genes are TRBV12-5 and TRBJ1-1; 9 bases are a match to TRBD1. Germline V CDR1 and CDR2: LGHNT, FRNRAP. CDR3 size: 19 residues. Trimming took 2 bases from V and 1 from J; bases not matched to a gene: 14. The CDR3 coding sequence is TGTGCTAGTGGTTTGATTCAAAAGGGACAGGGAGGTTGGAACACTGAAGCTTTCTTT. It specifies CASGLIQKGQGGWNTEAFF.

This chain uses TRBV14 with TRBJ1-4, with 7 bases identical to TRBD1. The junction had 11 bases not matched to a gene; V was cut back by 4 bases and J by 0 bases. CDR3 length: 18 amino acids. Germline CDR1 reads SGHDN; CDR2 reads FVKESK. The CDR3 sequence is CASSPAQGLRATNEKLFF. The CDR3 nucleotides are TGTGCCAGCAGCCCCGCACAGGGGTTGCGAGCAACTAATGAAAAACTGTTTTTT.

This clonotype has a single count. The rearrangement joins TRBV29-1 to TRBJ2-5; D is unclear. The DNA end is more similar to TRBJ2-7, so the J call may be wrong. Germline CDR1 reads SQVTM; CDR2 reads ANQGSEA. The CDR3 consists of 12 residues. The chain's CDR3 is CSVEDKIYEQYF. The CDR3 DNA is TGCAGCGTTGAAGATAAGATCTACGAGCAGTACTTC.

V and J are TRBV28 and TRBJ1-5; D uncertain. V lost 2 bases and J 5 bases, leaving 4 bases between the germline ends. Per the germline V gene, CDR1 is MDHEN and CDR2 is SYDVKM. This CDR3 comprises 12 residues. DNA of the CDR3: TGTGCCAGCAGTTTAGTGTATCAGCCCCAGCATTTT. Its translation: CASSLVYQPQHF.

The V and J genes are TRBV29-1 and TRBJ2-4, with TRBD2 matching 7 bases. Germline loops: CDR1 SQVTM, CDR2 ANQGSEA. Germline trimming cut 0 bases from V and 1 base from J; bases unmatched to any gene: 6. This CDR3 region has 16 residues. Here the CDR3 reads CSVEDPREGAKNIQYF. CDR3 nucleotides: TGCAGCGTTGAAGATCCCAGGGAGGGGGCCAAAAACATTCAGTACTTC. The full variable domain, completed using reference TRBV29-1 and TRBJ2-4, is SAVISQKPSRDICQRGTSLTIQCQVDSQVTMMFWYRQQPGQSLTLIATANQGSEATYESGFVIDKFPISRPNLTFSTLTVSNMSPEDSSIYLCSVEDPREGAKNIQYFGAGTRLSVL.

The gene calls are TRBV12-3 or TRBV12-4 and TRBJ2-5; a weak D match, TRBD1 (6 bases). The DNA end is a closer match to TRBJ2-7, so the J assignment may be wrong. This CDR3 is built from 17 residues. For the CDR3, the DNA is TGTGCCAGCAGCTCCTCTAACCGGGACAAGTCCACCTACGAGCAGTACTTC. Translation: CASSSSNRDKSTYEQYF.

J is TRBJ1-2 and V is TRBV29-1, with no clear D. The germline V gene encodes CDR1 SQVTM and CDR2 ANQGSEA. The CDR3 sequence is 12 residues long. Deletions cut 4 bases from V and 0 bases from J, with 6 bases between. The CDR3 is CSVVVTNYGYTF. In DNA form, the CDR3 reads TGCAGCGTTGTGGTGACTAACTATGGCTACACCTTC.

Worth noting for this clonotype: The junction differs from germline at one of its ends, possibly a read error. The chain carries TRBV7-9 and TRBJ1-1, with D perhaps matching TRBD1 (5 bases). This CDR3 spans 14 amino acids. The germline V gene encodes CDR1 SEHNR and CDR2 FQNEAQ (reference sequence). Here the CDR3 DNA reads TGTGCCAGTAGCTTTGCAGGGAAAATGTATGAAGCTTTCTTT. Protein: CASSFAGKMYEAFF.

The CDR3 spells CASSDSYNQPQHF. The CDR3, as DNA: TGTGCCAGCAGTGATAGTTACAATCAGCCCCAGCATTTT. The chain links TRBV2 to TRBJ1-5, with D unclear. This CDR3 comprises 13 residues. The V end lost 3 bases, the J end lost 3 bases, and 6 bases lay between the germline ends. The germline V gene encodes CDR1 SNHLY and CDR2 FYNNEI.

The chain recombines TRBV19 with TRBJ1-1; D is uncertain. CDR1 is LNHDA and CDR2 is SQIVND in the germline V gene (reference sequence). This CDR3 has 13 amino acids. Trimming took 7 bases from V and 4 from J, leaving 13 bases between them. In DNA, the CDR3 is TGTGCCAGTAAGGCAGGTCGTGTCACTGAAGCTTTCTTT. Its translation is CASKAGRVTEAFF. Together with reference TRBV19 and TRBJ1-1, the CDR3 gives the full variable domain: DGGITQSPKYLFRKEGQNVTLSCEQNLNHDAMYWYRQDPGQGLRLIYYSQIVNDFQKGDIAEGYSVSREKKESFPLTVTSAQKNPTAFYLCASKAGRVTEAFFGQGTRLTVV.

This clonotype occurred many times. One junction end disagrees with the germline gene, perhaps due to a read error. This chain connects TRBV5-1 to TRBJ2-5, with D hard to call. The CDR3 runs 12 residues. Per germline, CDR1 SGHRS and CDR2 YFSETQ. CDR3 in DNA: TGTGCCAGCAGTTGGGATCAAGAGACCCAGTACTTC. It is translated as CASSWDQETQYF.

This clonotype was observed once. The chain carries TRBV29-1 and TRBJ2-1; 7 positions agree with TRBD2. The CDR3 has 16 residues. Per the germline V gene, CDR1 is SQVTM and CDR2 is ANQGSEA. The J segment lost 1 base and the V segment lost 1 base, leaving 7 bases of the junction unmatched. Here the CDR3 DNA reads TGCAGCGTTGAAGCCCTAACTAGCGCTTCCTACAATGAGCAGTTCTTC. Translated: CSVEALTSASYNEQFF.

This clonotype was observed a few times. V and J are TRBV7-2 and TRBJ2-7, with 13 positions matching TRBD2. This CDR3 is built from 13 residues. The trim removed 7 bases at V and 8 bases at J, leaving 5 bases unmatched. Looked up from germline, CDR1 is SGHTA and CDR2 is FQGNSA. The CDR3 region has the DNA TGTGCCAGCAAACTAGCGGGGGGGCCTCAGCAGTACTTC. This codes for CASKLAGGPQQYF.

The V and J genes are TRBV4-1 and TRBJ2-5; a weak D match, TRBD1 (5 bases). This CDR3 region has 15 residues. CDR1 MGHRA and CDR2 YSYEKL come from the germline V gene. Trimming stripped 4 bases from V and 4 bases from J, with 16 bases between. As DNA, the CDR3 is TGCGCCAGCAGCCCGACCCTACAGGAGCGAGAGACCCAGTACTTC. Protein: CASSPTLQERETQYF.

This rearrangement joins TRBV28 to TRBJ1-5, with 8 positions matching TRBD1. V lost 5 bases and J lost 0; bases outside the gene matches: 9. The V gene's germline CDR1 is MDHEN and CDR2 SYDVKM. The CDR3 sequence is 17 residues long. The CDR3 loop is CASSRGRGQVSNQPQHF. DNA for the CDR3: TGTGCCAGCAGTCGCGGGCGGGGACAGGTTAGCAATCAGCCCCAGCATTTT.

This chain joins TRBV29-1 and TRBJ1-1, with unresolved D. The V gene's germline CDR1 is SQVTM and CDR2 ANQGSEA. The CDR3 is made up of 14 amino acids. V was cut by 6 bases and J by 3 bases, with 17 bases left in between. For the CDR3, the DNA is TGCAGCGTCCATGATTCCCCTCGCGACACTGAAGCTTTCTTT. It encodes CSVHDSPRDTEAFF.

The rearrangement links TRBV15 to TRBJ1-6; no clear D gene. CDR3 length: 13 residues. Trimming removed 8 bases at V and 2 bases at J, with 7 bases between. CDR1 is LNHNV, CDR2 YYDKDF, per germline (reference sequence). CDR3 in amino acids: CATGSAYNSPLHF. In nucleotides, the CDR3 is TGTGCCACCGGAAGCGCCTATAATTCACCCCTCCACTTT.

This clonotype has more than one count but fewer than ten. This chain joins TRBV6-5 and TRBJ1-5; 9 bases are shared with TRBD1. The CDR3 is 18 amino acids. Germline CDR1 and CDR2: MNHEY and SVGAGI. J was trimmed by 0 bases and V by 0 bases; bases with no gene match: 6. The CDR3 is CASSYSDRGLYSNQPQHF. The DNA of the CDR3 is TGTGCCAGCAGTTACTCGGACAGGGGATTATATAGCAATCAGCCCCAGCATTTT.

Only a few counts were recorded for this clonotype. The chain joins TRBV18 to TRBJ2-7; TRBD2 agrees at 7 bases. This CDR3 spans 15 amino acids. V trimming: 6 bases; J trimming: 4 bases; junction bases outside the gene matches: 12. Germline V lookup: CDR1 KGHSH, CDR2 LQKENI. CDR3 amino acids: CASSLGGGGGYEQYF. The CDR3 DNA reads as TGTGCCAGCTCTCTCGGCGGGGGAGGCGGTTACGAGCAGTACTTC.